This T cell receptor (beta chain) was captured by sequencing in a study of early T cells in non-severe SARS-CoV-2 infection. The wider study: Chains were not paired, and sequencing was done on bulk RNA from unsorted whole blood. Overall study findings and caveats: Anti-spike CD8 specificities were favored by VDJdb matching, whose results missed private and CD4 specificities.

This clonotype was seen ten or more times. Antigen: not known. Individual cDNA molecules received unique molecular identifiers. TCRdb redid the calling of the 5' RACE reads with MiXCR, one entry per CDR3 protein. The table shows around 40,000 distinct CDR3 sequences, with approximately 6.1% occurring only once. Deletions cut 0 bases from V and 3 bases from J, with 12 bases between. This CDR3 has 15 residues. The germline V gene has CDR1 LGHDT and CDR2 YNNKEL (reference sequence). This clonotype was obtained from an adult who was a healthcare worker with PCR-confirmed SARS-CoV-2 infection or an uninfected control (not recorded which). The sequenced material came from whole blood. The rearrangement joins TRBV3-1 to TRBJ2-7; maybe TRBD1 (5 bases). DNA for the CDR3: TGTGCCAGCAGCCAAGATCCGGACGGACACTACGAGCAGTACTTC. Its translation is CASSQDPDGHYEQYF.